What follows is one T cell receptor (beta chain) and its context. This specimen comes from a study of tissue T cells after allogeneic stem cell transplantation. In germline, CDR1 is SGHNT, CDR2 YENEEA. Trimming pared 5 bases from V and 6 bases from J, leaving 10 bases between. CDR3 length: 13 residues. Measured with immunoSEQ multiplex PCR; TCRdb has only the in-frame clones, and not every one. The sample holds around 40,000 clones, roughly 92% seen once. The receptor's source is a woman between 40 and 69 years old who later had graft-versus-host disease after an allogeneic stem cell transplant. This sequence joins TRBV11-3 and TRBJ2-2; tentatively, D is TRBD1 (6 bases). The specimen comprised blood, sampled before transplantation. The CDR3 region is CASSKQGSGELFF. As DNA, the CDR3 is TGTGCCAGCAGCAAACAGGGATCCGGGGAGCTGTTTTTT.